A single sample is the source of the 11 T cell receptor beta chains below, sequenced in a study of blood T cell repertoires in COVID-19. Only in-frame clones appear in the TCRdb table, and some are missing; sequencing was by immunoSEQ multiplex PCR. The sample includes roughly 250,000 clones, 83% seen only once; the top ten take approximately 4%. The sequenced sample consisted of PBMCs or T cells enriched from blood (not recorded which). The source is a woman in her thirties or forties who had been exposed to COVID-19.

This clone occurred a few times. Written as DNA, the CDR3 is TGTGCCAGCAGCACATCTAACAGGGGCTATGGCTACACCTTC. Encoded protein: CASSTSNRGYGYTF. V and J are TRBV28 and TRBJ1-2; TRBD1 matches 7 bases. The CDR3 contains 14 residues. CDR1 and CDR2 from the germline V gene are MDHEN and SYDVKM. Trimming at V came to 6 bases and at J to 4 bases, leaving 8 bases not matched to a gene.

The gene calls are TRBV28 and TRBJ1-4; 8 nucleotides line up with TRBD1. The CDR3 spans 14 residues. Germline V gene sequence: CDR1 MDHEN, CDR2 SYDVKM. The V gene end was trimmed by 5 bases and the J gene end by 6 bases; junction bases not matched to a gene: 5. CDR3: CASSIRGRDEKLFF. The DNA of the CDR3 is TGTGCCAGCAGTATCAGGGGGCGGGATGAAAAACTGTTTTTT.

The V call is TRBV25-1, the J call TRBJ2-3; TRBD2 matches at 9 bases. V lost 2 bases to trimming and J lost 6 bases; unmatched junction nucleotides: 3. CDR1 and CDR2 (germline): MGHDK, SYGVNS. The CDR3 contains 14 residues. The CDR3: CASSEGSGGDTQYF. CDR3 in DNA: TGTGCCAGCAGTGAAGGTAGCGGGGGTGATACGCAGTATTTT. The entire variable domain, with the rest obtained from reference TRBV25-1 and TRBJ2-3, is as follows: EADIYQTPRYLVIGTGKKITLECSQTMGHDKMYWYQQDPGMELHLIHYSYGVNSTEKGDLSSESTVSRIRTEHFPLTLESARPSHTSQYLCASSEGSGGDTQYFGPGTRLTVL.

The chain couples TRBV10-3 to TRBJ1-2; TRBD1 matches at 7 bases. V shed 5 bases, J shed 8 bases, and the junction held 2 bases outside the gene matches. The CDR3 is 11 amino acids. Germline CDR1 ENHRY, CDR2 SYGVKD. The CDR3 region is CAISKGAGYTF. CDR3 coding DNA: TGTGCCATCAGTAAGGGGGCCGGCTACACCTTC.

The rearrangement links TRBV12-3 or TRBV12-4 to TRBJ1-2; TRBD1 might be the D (5 bases). The CDR3 is 13 residues long. V lost 5 bases, J lost 9 bases, and 16 bases lay in between. CDR3 region: CASSPPQGVSYTF. CDR3 DNA sequence: TGTGCCAGCAGTCCGCCCCAGGGTGTTAGCTACACCTTC.

The rearrangement joins TRBV2 to TRBJ2-6; D perhaps matches TRBD1 (5 bases). Germline CDR1 is SNHLY and CDR2 is FYNNEI. Trimming shortened V by 4 bases and J by 0 bases, and 13 bases separated the two germline ends. This CDR3 has 17 residues. The CDR3 DNA reads as TGTGCCAGCAGTGCACGCCAGGGTTACTCTGGGGCCAACGTCCTGACTTTC. Its protein product is CASSARQGYSGANVLTF.

The chain uses TRBV18 and TRBJ2-3, with D uncertain. V was pared by 3 bases and J by 1 base, with 14 bases between. The CDR3 totals 16 residues. Germline V gives CDR1 KGHSH, CDR2 LQKENI. In DNA, the CDR3 is TGTGCCAGCTCACCGCGAGGAACGGGTGGCACAGATACGCAGTATTTT. Its translation is CASSPRGTGGTDTQYF.

The chain recombines TRBV28 with TRBJ2-5, with D tentatively TRBD1 (6 bases). The length of the CDR3 is 14 residues. CDR1 MDHEN and CDR2 SYDVKM come from the germline V gene. Trimming shortened V by 6 bases and J by 9 bases, and 20 bases separated the two germline ends. CDR3 DNA sequence: TGTGCCAGCAGACGGGACGGACAGTCCATGGCCCAGTACTTC. Amino acids: CASRRDGQSMAQYF.

V gene TRBV5-1 combines with J gene TRBJ2-1; 8 bases align to TRBD2. There are 13 residues in the CDR3. Germline CDR1 is SGHRS and CDR2 is YFSETQ. Trimming cost V 4 bases and J 10 bases; bases outside gene matches: 7. The CDR3, as DNA: TGCGCCAGCAGCCCGGGGGGGGGCGCAGAGCAGTTCTTC. Protein product: CASSPGGGAEQFF.

The table lists this clone with a few counts. The genes are TRBV7-2 and TRBJ1-1, with TRBD1 identical over 7 bases. This CDR3 is built from 14 residues. J was trimmed by 5 bases and V by 5 bases; bases with no gene match: 8. Per germline, CDR1 SGHTA and CDR2 FQGNSA. For the CDR3, the DNA is TGTGCCAGCAGCCAACGACAGGGCCCAACTGAAGCTTTCTTT. This sequence encodes CASSQRQGPTEAFF. The variable domain in full, with the rest retrieved from reference TRBV7-2 and TRBJ1-1, is GAGVSQSPSNKVTEKGKDVELRCDPISGHTALYWYRQSLGQGLEFLIYFQGNSAPDKSGLPSDRFSAERTGGSVSTLTIQRTQQEDSAVYLCASSQRQGPTEAFFGQGTRLTVV.

The chain joins TRBV9 to TRBJ2-5; 8 bases line up with TRBD2. This CDR3 is built from 16 residues. Trimming cost V 4 bases and J 4 bases; bases outside gene matches: 12. In germline, CDR1 is SGDLS, CDR2 YYNGEE. The CDR3 bases are TGTGCCAGCAGCCCAGGACTAGCTTGGGGGTCAGAGACCCAGTACTTC. Encoded protein: CASSPGLAWGSETQYF.